Detailed here is one T cell receptor beta chain. Its antigen is currently unknown. This CDR3 is built from 13 residues. In germline, CDR1 is MNHEY, CDR2 SVGAGI. Between the trimmed V and J ends, which lost 7 bases and 1 base, there was a span of 10 bases. In the PCR, 60 Vbeta and 13 Jbeta primers were used. TCRdb's copy holds only in-frame clones and misses some; the assay was immunoSEQ multiplex PCR. The sample holds about 140,000 clones; more than 60% are singletons and the top ten take 1.5% to 2%. The sample comes from a study of cytomegalovirus exposure and HLA in healthy donors. Study results and caveats: The likely origin of a cluster of highly shared sequence variants was a sequencing artifact. In an earlier analysis, productive rearrangement rates for most beta V segments clustered near 87% or 30%.

The chain is built from TRBV6-5 and TRBJ1-1; D gene ambiguous. Input material: PBMCs. The source is a female donor in good health and CMV-seronegative. DNA of the CDR3: TGTGCCAGCACCCAACAGCCGAACACTGAAGCTTTCTTT. Protein: CASTQQPNTEAFF.